This record looks at one T cell receptor beta chain sequence and its context. The sample originates from a study of shared clonotypes between healthy human individuals. The CDR3 covers 17 residues. The germline gives CDR1 SGHRS, CDR2 YFSETQ. V was cut by 1 base and J by 4 bases, with 19 bases left in between. TCRdb's table, derived via immunoSEQ multiplex PCR, lists solely in-frame clones and lacks some. The sample includes approximately 320,000 clones, about nine tenths of them seen just once. The clonotype was recovered from a man aged 18 to 35 in good health. The chain recombines TRBV5-1 with TRBJ2-3; D is unclear. Specimen: memory CD8+ T cells sorted from blood. The sample's subset: CD45RO+ cells pooled with CCR7-negative TemRA cells. CDR3 amino acids: CASSLSDDFLGADTQYF. In DNA, the CDR3 is TGCGCCAGCAGCTTGAGTGACGACTTCCTAGGCGCAGATACGCAGTATTTT.